A single sample gave rise to the 10 T cell receptor beta chains below, sequenced in a study of T-cell memory formation after mild COVID-19. TCRdb reprocessed the 5' RACE reads with MiXCR, giving one entry per CDR3 protein. Seen here are roughly 450,000 distinct CDR3 sequences, 18% observed once, and the top ten hold around an eighth. The sequencing sample was made of PBMCs or a T cell subset sorted from them (not recorded which). The receptors originated from an adult woman who had mild COVID-19 (a few samples of this study predate the infection). Cell type and time point are not known.

The rearrangement uses TRBV29-1 and TRBJ2-1; possible D gene TRBD1, 6 bases. V was cut by 7 bases and J by 5 bases, with 15 bases left in between. CDR1 is SQVTM, CDR2 ANQGSEA, per germline. This CDR3 region has 13 residues. The CDR3 spells CSGGRGLNNEQFF. CDR3 DNA: TGCAGCGGGGGGCGAGGACTTAACAATGAGCAGTTCTTC.

The rearrangement uses TRBV12-5 and TRBJ2-7, with D possibly being TRBD2 (6 bases). Germline assignment: CDR1 LGHNT and CDR2 FRNRAP. The CDR3 is made up of 14 amino acids. The V and J ends lost 4 bases and 3 bases respectively, with 13 bases between them. The CDR3 spells CASGSGGGYYEQYF. The CDR3 nucleotides read TGTGCTAGTGGTTCCGGTGGAGGGTACTACGAGCAGTACTTC.

This chain uses TRBV20-1 with TRBJ2-5; tentative D call: TRBD2 (6 bases). Germline assignment: CDR1 DFQATT and CDR2 SNEGSKA (reference sequence). The V and J ends lost 3 bases and 3 bases respectively, with 8 bases between them. The CDR3 has 12 residues. CDR3 coding DNA: TGCAGTGCTAGGGAGGGAGAAGAGACCCAGTACTTC. It encodes CSAREGEETQYF.

This clonotype appeared a few times. This chain connects TRBV20-1 to TRBJ2-7, with 9 bases matching TRBD2. The germline V gene encodes CDR1 DFQATT and CDR2 SNEGSKA (reference sequence). V trimming: 0 bases; J trimming: 4 bases; junction bases outside the gene matches: 7. This CDR3 has 15 residues. The CDR3 DNA reads as TGCAGTGCTAGAGATGCGGGAGGGCGGGGGTACGAGCAGTACTTC. It codes for CSARDAGGRGYEQYF.

The chain joins TRBV24-1 to TRBJ2-3; TRBD2 matches 13 bases. This CDR3 spans 17 amino acids. Per germline, CDR1 KGHDR and CDR2 SFDVKD. Unmatched junction bases numbered 8, after V lost 4 bases and J lost 5 bases. CDR3 in amino acids: CATSDRMGLAGRDTQYF. DNA of the CDR3: TGTGCCACCAGTGACCGGATGGGACTAGCGGGACGAGATACGCAGTATTTT.

This clonotype was observed a few times. The gene calls are TRBV6-5 and TRBJ2-2; 9 positions agree with TRBD1. This CDR3 is 14 amino acids long. V lost 2 bases and J lost 9; bases outside the gene matches: 4. Germline V gives CDR1 MNHEY, CDR2 SVGAGI. The CDR3 DNA sequence: TGTGCCAGCAGTTACGGACAGGGGAAGTGGGAGCTGTTTTTT. Translating gives CASSYGQGKWELFF.

A few counts support this clonotype. The CDR3 sequence: CASARQGPTDLYEQYF. The CDR3 bases are TGCGCCAGCGCTCGCCAGGGACCTACAGACCTCTACGAGCAGTACTTC. The chain joins TRBV5-1 to TRBJ2-7, with D possibly being TRBD1 or TRBD2 (5 bases each). The CDR3 is 16 residues long. V lost 7 bases to trimming and J lost 3 bases, with 23 bases between them. Looked up from germline, CDR1 is SGHRS and CDR2 is YFSETQ.

The genes are TRBV2 and TRBJ2-5; maybe TRBD2 (6 bases). Trimming stripped 4 bases from V and 2 bases from J, with 14 bases between. Looked up from germline, CDR1 is SNHLY and CDR2 is FYNNEI. This CDR3 is 15 amino acids long. This chain's CDR3 is CASSGLTSRQETQYF. CDR3 nucleotides: TGTGCCAGCAGTGGACTGACTAGTAGGCAAGAGACCCAGTACTTC.

In this sample, this clonotype turned up a few times. This chain links TRBV4-3 with TRBJ1-2, with a possible D match to TRBD1 (6 bases). Trimming pared 0 bases from V and 0 bases from J, leaving 11 bases between. The CDR3 length is 16 residues. Germline V gives CDR1 LGHNA, CDR2 YSLEER. The CDR3 sequence is CASSQDPDRPNYGYTF. The DNA for the CDR3 is TGCGCCAGCAGCCAAGACCCCGACAGGCCTAACTATGGCTACACCTTC.

The rearrangement links TRBV25-1 to TRBJ1-2, with a possible D match to TRBD1 (5 bases). V lost 1 base and J 6 bases, leaving 15 bases between the germline ends. This CDR3 has 15 amino acids. Germline V gene sequence: CDR1 MGHDK, CDR2 SYGVNS. Here the CDR3 DNA reads TGTGCCAGCAGTGAATTCGGGAGGGGAGACGATGGCTACACCTTC. Translated, it gives CASSEFGRGDDGYTF.